These 18 T cell receptor beta chains originate from one sample sequenced in a study of long-term antiretroviral therapy in people with HIV. Run at survey level, the immunoSEQ assay was version v3.0. Here immunoSEQ multiplex PCR was the method, and the copy in TCRdb shows in-frame clones only, minus some. The sample holds about 27,000 clones, approximately 85% seen once. The starting material was unsorted PBMCs, obtained 2.9 years after starting antiretroviral therapy. These receptor sequences come from a man aged 50 to 60 with HIV.

CDR3 nucleotides: TGTGCCAGCTCACGCGACCTTTCCGGGACATCTAACACCGGGGAGCTGTTTTTT. The encoded protein is CASSRDLSGTSNTGELFF. This chain links TRBV18 with TRBJ2-2; weak D call: TRBD1 (6 bases). This CDR3 has 18 amino acids. Per germline, CDR1 KGHSH and CDR2 LQKENI. The germline V and J ends were trimmed by 4 bases and 2 bases, with 20 bases remaining between them. Together with reference TRBV18 and TRBJ2-2, the CDR3 gives the full variable domain: NAGVMQNPRHLVRRRGQEARLRCSPMKGHSHVYWYRQLPEEGLKFMVYLQKENIIDESGMPKERFSAEFPKEGPSILRIQQVVRGDSAAYFCASSRDLSGTSNTGELFFGEGSRLTVL.

The V gene is TRBV19, the J gene TRBJ2-7; D is perhaps TRBD1 (5 bases). Germline-derived CDR1 and CDR2 are LNHDA and SQIVND (reference sequence). There are 14 residues in the CDR3. V shed 3 bases and J shed 4 bases, with 13 bases lying between them. The CDR3 nucleotides are TGTGCCAGTAGTATCCTCGGCAGGGAATACGAGCAGTACTTC. Amino acid sequence: CASSILGREYEQYF.

The V gene is TRBV7-9, the J gene TRBJ1-4; D is possibly TRBD1 (5 bases). Germline V gene data show CDR1 as SEHNR and CDR2 as FQNEAQ (reference sequence). The V end lost 5 bases, the J end lost 5 bases, and 18 bases lay between the germline ends. The CDR3 is made up of 16 amino acids. The CDR3 region is CASSLGEGGKNEKLFF. Here the CDR3 DNA reads TGTGCCAGCAGCCTGGGGGAGGGAGGGAAGAATGAAAAACTGTTTTTT.

The sample holds a few counts of this clone. The rearrangement links TRBV27 to TRBJ2-7; D possibly corresponds to TRBD2 (5 bases). The CDR3 covers 16 residues. V lost 2 bases and J 5 bases, leaving 19 bases between the germline ends. CDR1 MNHEY and CDR2 SMNVEV come from the germline V gene (reference sequence). CDR3 amino acids: CASSLRIGDYGDEQYF. The CDR3 DNA sequence: TGTGCCAGCAGTTTAAGGATCGGGGATTACGGGGACGAGCAGTACTTC.

V is TRBV2 and J is TRBJ1-1; the D is unclear. V dropped 2 bases and J dropped 2 bases, with 6 bases sitting between them. Germline V gene lookup returns CDR1 SNHLY and CDR2 FYNNEI. There are 13 residues in the CDR3. The CDR3, as DNA: TGTGCCAGCAGTGAACGAGGTAACACTGAAGCTTTCTTT. It yields the protein CASSERGNTEAFF. Using reference TRBV2 and TRBJ1-1 for the parts outside the CDR3, the full variable domain is EPEVTQTPSHQVTQMGQEVILRCVPISNHLYFYWYRQILGQKVEFLVSFYNNEISEKSEIFDDQFSVERPDGSNFTLKIRSTKLEDSAMYFCASSERGNTEAFFGQGTRLTVV.

The V and J genes are TRBV2 and TRBJ2-4; D assignment may be TRBD1 or TRBD2 (5 bases each). The CDR3 has 15 amino acids. Trimming took off 3 bases at V and 4 bases at J, with 13 bases between the two ends. The germline CDR1 and CDR2 sequences are SNHLY and FYNNEI. The CDR3 region is CASSDGTGAKNIQYF. In nucleotides, the CDR3 is TGTGCCAGCAGTGATGGGACCGGCGCAAAAAACATTCAGTACTTC.

The chain employs TRBV4-1 and TRBJ2-7; D is unresolved. The V end lost 0 bases, the J end lost 6 bases, and 12 bases lay between the germline ends. Germline assignment: CDR1 MGHRA and CDR2 YSYEKL. This CDR3 is 14 amino acids long. CDR3 DNA sequence: TGCGCCAGCAGCCAAGAGGGTTTGCCTGTCGAGCAGTACTTC. Protein product: CASSQEGLPVEQYF.

This chain joins TRBV27 and TRBJ1-1, with a possible D match to TRBD1 (6 bases). Germline assignment: CDR1 MNHEY and CDR2 SMNVEV (reference sequence). This CDR3 has 17 residues. V lost 3 bases, J lost 0 bases, and 17 bases lay in between. In DNA form, the CDR3 reads TGTGCCAGCAGTTTTGGACAGCTAGATTTCATGAACACTGAAGCTTTCTTT. This translates into CASSFGQLDFMNTEAFF.

V gene TRBV27 combines with J gene TRBJ2-3, with D hard to call. V lost 7 bases to trimming and J lost 0 bases, with 8 bases between them. CDR3 length: 13 amino acids. Germline V gene lookup returns CDR1 MNHEY and CDR2 SMNVEV (reference sequence). The CDR3 coding sequence is TGTGCCAGCAAGGCCGAAAGCACAGATACGCAGTATTTT. The encoded protein is CASKAESTDTQYF.

The chain links TRBV5-6 to TRBJ1-2, with D perhaps TRBD1 (5 bases). The CDR3 is 16 residues long. CDR1 and CDR2 from the germline V gene are SGHDT and YYEEEE. Trimming left V 0 bases short and J 4 bases short, with 16 bases between. In DNA, the CDR3 is TGTGCCAGCAGCTTGGGTTCGGGGGTACACCCCTATGGCTACACCTTC. Translating gives CASSLGSGVHPYGYTF.

The rearrangement links TRBV28 to TRBJ2-7; TRBD1 might be the D (5 bases). Germline-derived CDR1 and CDR2 are MDHEN and SYDVKM. The CDR3 spans 13 residues. V was clipped by 2 bases and J by 6 bases, with 11 bases between them. CDR3 in DNA: TGTGCCAGCAGTTTACCAGGGTCCGGCGAGCAGTACTTC. It is translated as CASSLPGSGEQYF.

V is TRBV10-1 and J is TRBJ2-2, with D perhaps matching TRBD2 (5 bases). The CDR3 has 13 amino acids. The germline V gene encodes CDR1 WNHNN and CDR2 SYGVQD (reference sequence). Trimming removed 10 bases from V and 1 base from J, with 10 bases in between. The CDR3 spells CATSLENTGELFF. The CDR3 nucleotides read TGCGCCACCTCACTAGAGAACACCGGGGAGCTGTTTTTT.

The CDR3 region has the DNA TGCGCCAGCAGCTTCGGGGGGGGCAGGGATACGCAGTATTTT. Translating it yields CASSFGGGRDTQYF. The chain recombines TRBV5-1 with TRBJ2-3, with 8 positions matching TRBD2. Per the germline V gene, CDR1 is SGHRS and CDR2 is YFSETQ. The ends lost 2 bases at V and 6 bases at J; junction bases unmatched: 5. The CDR3 is 14 amino acids.

The CDR3 sequence is CASSLETGGNEQYF. The CDR3 DNA reads as TGTGCCAGCAGCTTAGAGACAGGGGGTAACGAGCAGTACTTC. J is TRBJ2-7 and V is TRBV7-6; 9 bases are shared with TRBD1. The CDR3 is made up of 14 amino acids. In germline, CDR1 is SGHVS, CDR2 FNYEAQ. Trimming at V came to 1 base and at J to 5 bases, leaving 3 bases not matched to a gene.

This CDR3 is CASSDPAGARNEQFF. CDR3 sequence (DNA): TGTGCCAGCAGTGACCCGGCGGGGGCCCGCAATGAGCAGTTCTTC. The chain couples TRBV6-4 to TRBJ2-1, with a tentative D call TRBD2 (7 bases). V was pared by 2 bases and J by 6 bases, with 14 bases between. This CDR3 is built from 15 residues. Germline V gene sequence: CDR1 MRHNA, CDR2 SNTAGT.

V and J are TRBV5-4 and TRBJ1-6, with D perhaps matching TRBD1 (6 bases). CDR1 and CDR2 from the germline V gene are SGHNT and YYREEE (reference sequence). This CDR3 has 15 amino acids. V was trimmed by 1 base and J by 9 bases, leaving 14 bases between them. The CDR3, as DNA: TGTGCCAGCAGCTTGAAGCAGGGGTCGGGTTCACCCCTCCACTTT. Its protein product is CASSLKQGSGSPLHF.

J is TRBJ1-3 and V is TRBV5-1; unclear D gene. CDR3 length: 13 residues. V shed 9 bases and J shed 0 bases, with 10 bases lying between them. CDR1 SGHRS and CDR2 YFSETQ come from the germline V gene. The CDR3 sequence is CATESYSGNTIYF. The CDR3 DNA reads TGCGCCACCGAGAGCTACTCTGGAAACACCATATATTTT.

The chain combines TRBV4-1 with TRBJ1-5; D gene uncertain. In germline, CDR1 is MGHRA, CDR2 YSYEKL. This CDR3 comprises 15 residues. Trimming shortened V by 0 bases and J by 0 bases, and 6 bases separated the two germline ends. The CDR3 here is CASSQESYSNQPQHF. The CDR3 DNA reads as TGCGCCAGCAGCCAAGAATCCTATAGCAATCAGCCCCAGCATTTT.